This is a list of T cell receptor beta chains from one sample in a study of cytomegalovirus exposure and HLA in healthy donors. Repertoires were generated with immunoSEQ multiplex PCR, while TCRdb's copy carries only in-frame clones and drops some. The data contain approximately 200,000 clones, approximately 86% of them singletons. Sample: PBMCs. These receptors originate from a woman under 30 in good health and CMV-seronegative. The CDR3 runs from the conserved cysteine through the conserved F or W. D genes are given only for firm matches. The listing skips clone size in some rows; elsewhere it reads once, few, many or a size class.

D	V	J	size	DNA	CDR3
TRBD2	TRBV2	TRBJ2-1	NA	TGTGCCAGCAGTTGGACTAGCGGGTCGGGGGAGCAGTTCTTC	CASSWTSGSGEQFF
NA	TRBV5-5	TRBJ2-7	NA	TGTGCCAGCAGCTTGGCAGGCCTAACCTACGAGCAGTACTTC	CASSLAGLTYEQYF
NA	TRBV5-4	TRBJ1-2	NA	TGTGCCAGCAGCTTTCGGGTTGACTATGGCTACACCTTC	CASSFRVDYGYTF
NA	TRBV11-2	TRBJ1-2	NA	TGTGCCAGCAGCCCACGGGGCAGGGGATTTACTAACTATGGCTACACCTTC	CASSPRGRGFTNYGYTF
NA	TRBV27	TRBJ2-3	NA	TGTGCCAGCAGTCCCGTCTCCGGCGGGAGCACAGATACGCAGTATTTT	CASSPVSGGSTDTQYF
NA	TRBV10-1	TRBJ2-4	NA	TGCGCCAGCAGTGTTGACAGGCGGAACATTCAGTACTTC	CASSVDRRNIQYF
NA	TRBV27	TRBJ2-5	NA	TGTGCCAGCAGTATTACCGTAGACAGTCAAGAGACCCAGTACTTC	CASSITVDSQETQYF
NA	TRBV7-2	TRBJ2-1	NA	TGTGCCAGCAGCTTGACAGCGAACAATGAGCAGTTCTTC	CASSLTANNEQFF
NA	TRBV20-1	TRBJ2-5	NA	TGCAGTGCTAGTCTTCCTGAGACCCAGTACTTC	CSASLPETQYF
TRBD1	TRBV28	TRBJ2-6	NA	TGTGCCAGCAGCAAGACAGGGGGCTCTGGGGCCAACGTCCTGACTTTC	CASSKTGGSGANVLTF
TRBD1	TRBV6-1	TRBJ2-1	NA	TGTGCCAGCAGTGAGAACAGGGGATGGGGTGAGCAGTTCTTC	CASSENRGWGEQFF
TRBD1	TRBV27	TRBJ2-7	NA	TGTGCCAGCAGTCTACGACAGGGCCTCTCCTACGAGCAGTACTTC	CASSLRQGLSYEQYF
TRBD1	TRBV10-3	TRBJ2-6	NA	TGTGCCATCAGTGCGGGACAGGCTCGCTCTGGGGCCAACGTCCTGACTTTC	CAISAGQARSGANVLTF
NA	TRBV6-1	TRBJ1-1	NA	TGTGCCAGCAGTGATTCGGGGTACACTGAAGCTTTCTTT	CASSDSGYTEAFF
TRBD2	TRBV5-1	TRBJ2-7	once	TGCGCCAGCAGCTTGACTAGCGGGAGTGTCTACGAGCAGTACTTC	CASSLTSGSVYEQYF
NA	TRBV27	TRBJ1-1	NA	TGTGCCAGCAGTTTATATGTTAAGGGGGCTGAAGCTTTCTTT	CASSLYVKGAEAFF
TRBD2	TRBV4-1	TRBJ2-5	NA	TGCGCCAGCAGCCAAGATTTCACGGGAGGGCCGAGAGAGACCCAGTACTTC	CASSQDFTGGPRETQYF
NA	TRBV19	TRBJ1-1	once	TGTGCCAGTAGTCCAGGGCCGAACACTGAAGCTTTCTTT	CASSPGPNTEAFF
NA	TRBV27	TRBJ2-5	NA	TGTGCCAGCAGAAAAACAGGTTACCAAGAGACCCAGTACTTC	CASRKTGYQETQYF
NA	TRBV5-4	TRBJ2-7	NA	TGTGCCAGCAGCTTGGATGGAGTCTACGAGCAGTACTTC	CASSLDGVYEQYF
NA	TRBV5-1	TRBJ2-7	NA	TGCGCCAGCAGCTTGGAAGGACACTACTACGAGCAGTACTTC	CASSLEGHYYEQYF
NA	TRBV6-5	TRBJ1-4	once	TGTGCCAGCAGACGAACGGGGGTGGGGGGGGAAAAACTGTTTTTT	CASRRTGVGGEKLFF
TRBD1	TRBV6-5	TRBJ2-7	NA	TGTGCCAGCAGTTACCGACCGGGACAGTCCCTCGAGCAGTACTTC	CASSYRPGQSLEQYF
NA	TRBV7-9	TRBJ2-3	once	TGTGCCAGCAGCCACAGACCCACAGATACGCAGTATTTT	CASSHRPTDTQYF
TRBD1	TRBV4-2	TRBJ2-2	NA	TGTGCCAGCAGCCAAGTGGTACAGGGGGACACCGGGGAGCTGTTTTTT	CASSQVVQGDTGELFF
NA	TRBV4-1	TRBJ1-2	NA	TGCGCCAGCAGCCAGACGATCGGGACTCCTGCTAACTATGGCTACACCTTC	CASSQTIGTPANYGYTF
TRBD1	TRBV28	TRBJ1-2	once	TGTGCCAGCAGTTTACTCAGGGGGAATGGCTACACCTTC	CASSLLRGNGYTF
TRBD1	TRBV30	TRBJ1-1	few	TGTGCCTGGAGTCTACTGACAGGGAGATCTGAAGCTTTCTTT	CAWSLLTGRSEAFF
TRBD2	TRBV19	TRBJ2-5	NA	TGTGCCAGTAGTACAAGGGCGGGAGGTGGAGAGACCCAGTACTTC	CASSTRAGGGETQYF
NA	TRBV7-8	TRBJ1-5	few	TGTGCCAGCGGACAGAGTAGCAATCAGCCCCAGCATTTT	CASGQSSNQPQHF
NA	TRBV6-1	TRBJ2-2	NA	TGTGCCAGCCAGGGTGGCCGACTGTTGGGGGAGCTGTTTTTT	CASQGGRLLGELFF
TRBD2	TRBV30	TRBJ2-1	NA	TGTGCCTGGGGCGGGAGAGCCTACAATGAGCAGTTCTTC	CAWGGRAYNEQFF
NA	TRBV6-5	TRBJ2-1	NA	TGTGCCAGCCAGGGGTTGCTACGAACGAATGAGCAGTTCTTC	CASQGLLRTNEQFF
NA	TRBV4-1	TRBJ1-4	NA	TGCGCCAGCAGCCAAGATCGGAGGGGGGGAGGCGAAAAACTGTTTTTT	CASSQDRRGGGEKLFF
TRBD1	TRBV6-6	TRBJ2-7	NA	TGTGCCAGCAGTACCCGACAGGGACCAACCTACGAGCAGTACTTC	CASSTRQGPTYEQYF
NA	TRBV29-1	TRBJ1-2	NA	TGCAGCGTTGAGACATCTACCTATGGCTACACCTTC	CSVETSTYGYTF
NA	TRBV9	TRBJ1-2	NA	TGTGCCAGCAGCGTAGAGGCAGAAGCGATGGGTGGCTACACCTTC	CASSVEAEAMGGYTF
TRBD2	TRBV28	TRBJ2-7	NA	TGTGCCAGCAGATTAACCGGGACTAGCGGGAGTTCGGCCTACGAGCAGTACTTC	CASRLTGTSGSSAYEQYF
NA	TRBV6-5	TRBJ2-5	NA	TGTGCCAGCAGTCGAGTCGGGAAGACCCAGTACTTC	CASSRVGKTQYF
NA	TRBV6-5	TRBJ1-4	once	TGTGCCAGCAGTTACACGTTGTCAGCAGGGTCCCAGAAACTGTTTTTT	CASSYTLSAGSQKLFF
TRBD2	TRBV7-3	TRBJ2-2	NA	TGTGCCAGCAGCGGGACTAGCATTAAGAACACCGGGGAGCTGTTTTTT	CASSGTSIKNTGELFF
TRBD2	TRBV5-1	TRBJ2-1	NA	TGCGCCAGCAGCCCGGGACTAGCGGGAGTGAATGAGCAGTTCTTC	CASSPGLAGVNEQFF
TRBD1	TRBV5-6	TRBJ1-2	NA	TGTGCCAGCAGCGTTGGGACAGACCTCTATGGCTACACCTTC	CASSVGTDLYGYTF
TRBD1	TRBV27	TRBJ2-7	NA	TGTGCCAGCCGGGACAGGGTGAACAACGAGCAGTACTTC	CASRDRVNNEQYF
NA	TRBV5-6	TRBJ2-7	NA	TGTGCCAGCAGCTTGTATAACGAGCAGTACTTC	CASSLYNEQYF
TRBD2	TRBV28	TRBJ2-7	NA	TGTGCCAGCAGAAGGACTAGCTCCCGCCCCGAGCAGTACTTC	CASRRTSSRPEQYF
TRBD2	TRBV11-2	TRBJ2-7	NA	TGTGCCAGCAGCTGGGGTGTGGCGGGAGGGCCCTACGAGCAGTACTTC	CASSWGVAGGPYEQYF
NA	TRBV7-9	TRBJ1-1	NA	TGTGCCAGCAGCTCCAACCGACGGGAAGAAGCTTTCTTT	CASSSNRREEAFF
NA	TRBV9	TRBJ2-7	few	TGTGCCAGCAGCGTAGCCACAGGGTCCTACGAGCAGTACTTC	CASSVATGSYEQYF
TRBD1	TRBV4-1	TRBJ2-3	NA	TGCGCCAGCAGCCAAGTGACAGGGGTGGATACGCAGTATTTT	CASSQVTGVDTQYF
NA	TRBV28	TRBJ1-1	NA	TGTGCCAGCAGTTCGTCGGTTGAAGCTTTCTTT	CASSSSVEAFF
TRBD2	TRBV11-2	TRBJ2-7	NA	TGTGCCAGCAGCTTCTTAGCGGGAGGCGGGGAGCAGTACTTC	CASSFLAGGGEQYF
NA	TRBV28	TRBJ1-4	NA	TGTGCCAGCCAACCGGGAGGGGCGGCGGAAAAACTGTTTTTT	CASQPGGAAEKLFF
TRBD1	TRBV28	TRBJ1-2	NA	TGTGCCAGCACCTACAGGGGGCCGAACCCACAGAAGAAATATGGCTACACCTTC	CASTYRGPNPQKKYGYTF
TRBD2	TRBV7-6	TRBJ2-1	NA	TGTGCCAGCAGCCTGGGGCCCCTCGGGACTAACGAGCAGTTCTTC	CASSLGPLGTNEQFF
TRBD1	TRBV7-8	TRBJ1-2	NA	TGTGCCAGCAGCTTAGAAACACAGGGGACCTATGGCTACACCTTC	CASSLETQGTYGYTF
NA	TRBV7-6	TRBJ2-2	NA	TGTGCCAGCAGCTTACCCAGGGGTCCTAACACCGGGGAGCTGTTTTTT	CASSLPRGPNTGELFF
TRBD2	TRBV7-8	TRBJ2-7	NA	TGTGCCAGCAGCCCGACCGCTAGCGGGGGCTACGAGCAGTACTTC	CASSPTASGGYEQYF
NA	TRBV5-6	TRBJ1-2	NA	TGTGCCAGCACCCAGGGAAACTATGGCTACACCTTC	CASTQGNYGYTF
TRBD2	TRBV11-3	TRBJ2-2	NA	TGTGCCAGCAGCTTAGATACAACTAGCGGGAGTATCGGGGAGCTGTTTTTT	CASSLDTTSGSIGELFF